The rows below give T cell receptor beta chains drawn from one sample of a study of blood T cell repertoires in COVID-19. Only in-frame clones appear in the TCRdb table, and some are missing; sequencing was by immunoSEQ multiplex PCR. The sample gives 350,000 or so clones, around 82% of which show up once; 2.5% to 3.5% is in the top ten. The sequencing input was peripheral blood. These receptors originate from a man aged 30 to 45 with active or convalescent COVID-19. CDR3s include the opening cysteine and the closing phenylalanine or tryptophan. D genes are given only for firm matches. Size values are once, few and many counts, or a class for expanded clones, and some rows have none.

clone_size j_call d_call v_call cdr3_aa cdr3_nt
many TRBJ1-1 NA TRBV28 CASKEGGETEAFF TGTGCCAGCAAAGAAGGGGGGGAAACTGAAGCTTTCTTT
NA TRBJ2-7 TRBD1 TRBV9 CASSVTGTDSYEQYF TGTGCCAGCAGCGTAACCGGGACAGACTCCTACGAGCAGTACTTC
NA TRBJ1-4 NA TRBV3-1/TRBV3-2 CASSLGPGEKLFF TGTGCCAGCAGCCTCGGTCCAGGAGAAAAACTGTTTTTT
NA TRBJ2-1 TRBD1 TRBV7-2 CASSLFGTGPNEQFF TGTGCCAGCAGCTTATTCGGGACAGGGCCCAATGAGCAGTTCTTC
once TRBJ2-3 TRBD2 TRBV4-1 CASSQWGGDTQYF TGCGCCAGCAGCCAATGGGGGGGAGATACGCAGTATTTT
NA TRBJ1-1 TRBD1 TRBV28 CASSSLTGRTFF TGTGCCAGCAGTTCCCTGACAGGGAGAACTTTCTTT
NA TRBJ1-2 NA TRBV5-1 CASTLAGGLNYGYTF TGCGCCAGCACCCTGGCCGGGGGGTTGAACTATGGCTACACCTTC
once TRBJ2-3 TRBD1 TRBV5-6 CASSQTGSGTDTQYF TGTGCCAGCAGCCAGACAGGGAGCGGCACAGATACGCAGTATTTT
NA TRBJ1-2 NA TRBV18 CASSPATANYGYTF TGTGCCAGCTCACCAGCGACAGCTAACTATGGCTACACCTTC
NA TRBJ2-1 NA TRBV4-3 CASSLHPREWGNEQFF TGCGCCAGCAGCCTTCATCCACGGGAGTGGGGCAATGAGCAGTTCTTC
NA TRBJ1-2 NA TRBV6-1 CASSDRARTNYGYTF TGTGCCAGCAGTGACAGGGCCCGGACTAACTATGGCTACACCTTC
NA TRBJ2-2 NA TRBV7-2 CASSPRRGGTGELFF TGTGCCAGCAGCCCCCGGAGGGGGGGCACCGGGGAGCTGTTTTTT
NA TRBJ2-6 NA TRBV7-9 CASSFRGTGANVLTF TGTGCCAGCAGCTTCAGGGGTACTGGGGCCAACGTCCTGACTTTC
NA TRBJ1-6 NA TRBV5-1 CACRGRDTYNSPLHF TGCGCCTGCCGGGGGAGGGACACCTATAATTCACCCCTCCACTTT
NA TRBJ1-6 TRBD1 TRBV5-1 CASRPMTGDYNSPLHF TGCGCCAGCAGACCTATGACAGGGGATTATAATTCACCCCTCCACTTT
NA TRBJ2-7 TRBD1 TRBV11-2 CASSLGQGGTYEQYF TGTGCCAGCAGCTTAGGACAGGGTGGGACCTACGAGCAGTACTTC
NA TRBJ2-1 NA TRBV7-2 CASSLLAWPNEQFF TGTGCCAGCAGCTTGCTTGCTTGGCCCAATGAGCAGTTCTTC
NA TRBJ1-1 NA TRBV5-6 CASSLSGVHLGAFF TGTGCCAGCAGCCTTTCAGGGGTGCACCTTGGAGCTTTCTTT
NA TRBJ1-3 NA TRBV29-1 CSVEPLQGTNGNTIYF TGCAGCGTTGAGCCCCTACAGGGAACCAATGGAAACACCATATATTTT
NA TRBJ2-5 NA TRBV6-5 CASRTTGRETQYF TGTGCCAGCAGGACAACAGGAAGAGAGACCCAGTACTTC
few TRBJ1-5 NA TRBV28 CASSPTGPNQPQHF TGTGCCAGCAGTCCCACAGGGCCCAATCAGCCCCAGCATTTT
NA TRBJ2-3 NA TRBV14 CASSPGVSGDTQYF TGTGCCAGCAGCCCGGGGGTCTCCGGAGATACGCAGTATTTT
NA TRBJ1-1 NA TRBV11-2 CASSPVVGLVGAFF TGTGCCAGCAGCCCGGTGGTGGGCCTTGTGGGAGCTTTCTTT
NA TRBJ1-1 NA TRBV4-1 CASSQVGRALNTEAFF TGCGCCAGCAGCCAAGTAGGGAGGGCGCTTAACACTGAAGCTTTCTTT
once TRBJ1-5 NA TRBV27 CASSFAGAEGQPQHF TGTGCCAGCAGTTTTGCGGGGGCTGAAGGTCAGCCCCAGCATTTT
NA TRBJ1-1 TRBD1 TRBV5-1 CASSNQGANTEAFF TGCGCCAGCAGCAACCAGGGGGCGAACACTGAAGCTTTCTTT
NA TRBJ2-1 NA TRBV7-2 CASSTPRGSVYNEQFF TGTGCCAGCAGCACCCCGAGGGGGAGTGTCTACAATGAGCAGTTCTTC
NA TRBJ2-7 NA TRBV28 CASSPPAGQDSEQYF TGTGCCAGCAGTCCCCCCGCTGGTCAGGATAGCGAGCAGTACTTC
NA TRBJ2-7 NA TRBV13 CASSLGTRGYEQYF TGTGCCAGCAGCTTAGGTACCAGGGGATACGAGCAGTACTTC
NA TRBJ2-5 NA TRBV28 CASSFGGGSQETQYF TGTGCCAGCAGTTTCGGAGGCGGGTCGCAAGAGACCCAGTACTTC
NA TRBJ1-4 TRBD1 TRBV5-5 CASSRQGRDEKLFF TGTGCCAGCAGCCGACAGGGACGCGATGAAAAACTGTTTTTT
NA TRBJ1-3 NA TRBV7-8 CASSLGRGSGNTIYF TGTGCCAGCAGCTTAGGACGGGGCTCTGGAAACACCATATATTTT
NA TRBJ1-1 NA TRBV21-1 CASSKEGGQLSMNTEAFF TGTGCCAGCAGCAAAGAAGGGGGACAGTTGAGCATGAACACTGAAGCTTTCTTT
NA TRBJ2-3 TRBD2 TRBV7-9 CASSSRVASGASTDTQYF TGTGCCAGCAGCTCCCGAGTGGCTAGCGGGGCTAGCACAGATACGCAGTATTTT
NA TRBJ2-2 NA TRBV5-4 CASSLALGPTNTGELFF TGTGCCAGCAGCTTGGCTCTAGGCCCCACGAACACCGGGGAGCTGTTTTTT
few TRBJ1-3 NA TRBV30 CAWSAGMPGNTIYF TGTGCCTGGAGCGCGGGCATGCCTGGAAACACCATATATTTT
NA TRBJ1-2 NA TRBV10-3 CAISESGANYGYTF TGTGCCATCAGTGAGTCAGGGGCGAACTATGGCTACACCTTC
NA TRBJ2-6 NA TRBV3-1/TRBV3-2 CASTLTGGAGANVLTF TGTGCCAGCACTCTTACCGGGGGAGCTGGGGCCAACGTCCTGACTTTC
NA TRBJ2-7 NA TRBV18 CASSPGGQQYF TGTGCCAGCTCACCCGGCGGGCAGCAGTACTTC
NA TRBJ1-6 NA TRBV7-2 CASSLVGAGEYNSPLHF TGTGCCAGCAGCTTAGTAGGGGCAGGGGAGTATAATTCACCCCTCCACTTT
NA TRBJ1-5 TRBD1 TRBV9 CASSVGDRENGQPQHF TGTGCCAGCAGCGTGGGGGACAGGGAAAACGGTCAGCCCCAGCATTTT
NA TRBJ1-1 NA TRBV19 CASRLSDGVGEAFF TGTGCCAGTAGGTTGTCGGACGGGGTAGGCGAAGCTTTCTTT
few TRBJ1-2 TRBD1 TRBV18 CASSPLGQGRIYGYTF TGTGCCAGCTCACCACTGGGACAGGGACGAATCTATGGCTACACCTTC
NA TRBJ1-2 TRBD1 TRBV3-1/TRBV3-2 CASSQPLTGSKGYTF TGTGCCAGCAGCCAACCCCTGACAGGGTCCAAGGGCTACACCTTC
NA TRBJ1-1 NA TRBV19 CASSIADQGEGAFF TGTGCCAGTAGTATAGCAGATCAGGGTGAAGGAGCTTTCTTT
NA TRBJ2-1 NA TRBV4-1 CASSLTDPGDEQFF TGCGCCAGCAGCCTGACAGATCCAGGGGATGAGCAGTTCTTC
NA TRBJ2-2 TRBD1 TRBV4-3 CASSDNSGGMAGELFF TGCGCCAGCAGTGACAATTCAGGGGGCATGGCCGGGGAGCTGTTTTTT
once TRBJ2-1 TRBD2 TRBV5-1 CASSYASGSYNEQFF TGCGCCAGCAGCTACGCCAGCGGGAGCTACAATGAGCAGTTCTTC
NA TRBJ2-3 TRBD2 TRBV24-1 CATTTIAGATDTQYF TGTGCCACCACCACGATAGCGGGAGCCACAGATACGCAGTATTTT
NA TRBJ2-3 NA TRBV2 CASSESGGSWGGDTQYF TGTGCCAGCAGTGAATCCGGAGGGAGTTGGGGTGGGGATACGCAGTATTTT
once TRBJ1-1 NA TRBV5-1 CASSPPREHTEAFF TGCGCCAGCAGCCCACCCCGGGAACACACTGAAGCTTTCTTT
NA TRBJ2-1 TRBD2 TRBV9 CASSVGAGRGDTYNEQFF TGTGCCAGCAGCGTAGGGGCTGGGCGGGGGGATACCTACAATGAGCAGTTCTTC
NA TRBJ1-2 TRBD1 TRBV27 CASSPIQGGYTF TGTGCCAGCAGTCCGATACAGGGGGGCTACACCTTC
NA TRBJ2-1 NA TRBV24-1 CATSDTRLPYNEQFF TGTGCCACCAGTGACACCCGACTACCGTACAATGAGCAGTTCTTC
NA TRBJ2-7 NA TRBV10-3 CAISDDGGAYEQYF TGTGCCATCAGTGATGACGGGGGTGCCTACGAGCAGTACTTC
NA TRBJ1-6 NA TRBV7-8 CASSVDSRNSPLHF TGTGCCAGCAGCGTGGACAGCAGGAATTCACCCCTCCACTTT
NA TRBJ2-2 NA TRBV28 CASGFSGTMNTGELFF TGTGCCAGCGGATTTTCCGGGACAATGAACACCGGGGAGCTGTTTTTT
once TRBJ2-3 NA TRBV6-5 CAVLVEGTDTQYF TGTGCCGTGCTAGTCGAAGGTACAGATACGCAGTATTTT
NA TRBJ1-2 NA TRBV2 CASSDPRDNNYGYTF TGTGCCAGCAGTGATCCTCGCGACAATAACTATGGCTACACCTTC